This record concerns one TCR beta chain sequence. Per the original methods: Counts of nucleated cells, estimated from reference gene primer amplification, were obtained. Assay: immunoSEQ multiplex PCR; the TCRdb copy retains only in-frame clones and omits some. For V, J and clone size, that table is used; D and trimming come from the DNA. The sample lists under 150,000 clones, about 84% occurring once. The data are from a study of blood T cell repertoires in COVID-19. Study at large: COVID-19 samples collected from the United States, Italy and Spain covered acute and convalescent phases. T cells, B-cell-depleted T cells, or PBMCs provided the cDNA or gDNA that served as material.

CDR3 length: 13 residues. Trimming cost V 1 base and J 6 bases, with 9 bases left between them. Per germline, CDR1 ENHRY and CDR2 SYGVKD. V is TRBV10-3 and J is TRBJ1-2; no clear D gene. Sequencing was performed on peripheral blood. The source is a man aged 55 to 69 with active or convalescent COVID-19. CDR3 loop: CAISEFTADGYTF. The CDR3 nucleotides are TGTGCCATCAGTGAGTTCACAGCAGATGGCTACACCTTC.